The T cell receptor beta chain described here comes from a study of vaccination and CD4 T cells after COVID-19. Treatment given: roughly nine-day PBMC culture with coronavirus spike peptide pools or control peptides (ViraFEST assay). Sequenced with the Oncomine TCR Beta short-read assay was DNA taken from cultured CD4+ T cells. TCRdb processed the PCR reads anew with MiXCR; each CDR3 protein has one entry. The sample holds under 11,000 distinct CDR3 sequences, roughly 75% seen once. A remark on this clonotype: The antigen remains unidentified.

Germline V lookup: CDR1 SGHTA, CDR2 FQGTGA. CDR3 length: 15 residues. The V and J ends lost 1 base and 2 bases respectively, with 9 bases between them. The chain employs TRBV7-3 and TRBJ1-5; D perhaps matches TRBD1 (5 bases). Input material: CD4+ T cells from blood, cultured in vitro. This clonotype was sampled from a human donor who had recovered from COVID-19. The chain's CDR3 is CASSLSGGGNQPQHF. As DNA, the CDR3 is TGTGCCAGCAGCTTAAGTGGGGGTGGCAATCAGCCCCAGCATTTT. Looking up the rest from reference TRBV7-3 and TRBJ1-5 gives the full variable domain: GAGVSQTPSNKVTEKGKYVELRCDPISGHTALYWYRQSLGQGPEFLIYFQGTGAADDSGLPNDRFFAVRPEGSVSTLKIQRTERGDSAVYLCASSLSGGGNQPQHFGDGTRLSIL.